One and the same sample provided the 22 T cell receptor beta chains below, sequenced in a study of cytomegalovirus exposure and HLA in healthy donors. PCR involved 60 Vbeta and 13 Jbeta primers. Using immunoSEQ multiplex PCR, the repertoire was profiled, and TCRdb retains in-frame clones only, with some absent. The repertoire shows around 70,000 clones; the top ten hold about 4.9%. Sequencing used PBMCs. These receptor sequences come from a man aged 40-49 years in good health and CMV-seronegative.

As DNA, the CDR3 is TGTGCCAGCAGCCAAGGTCTTGGCGGGGGGTCCTATAATTCACCCCTCCACTTT. This gives the protein CASSQGLGGGSYNSPLHF. This chain links TRBV4-2 with TRBJ1-6; D is perhaps TRBD1 (5 bases). The ends were cut back, 1 base at V and 1 base at J, with 14 bases in the middle. CDR1 is LGHNA and CDR2 is YNFKEQ in the germline V gene. CDR3 size: 18 residues.

This CDR3 is CAWNRDTGTGGEQYF. The CDR3 coding sequence is TGTGCCTGGAACAGGGACACCGGGACAGGGGGCGAGCAGTACTTC. The chain is built from TRBV30 and TRBJ2-7; 11 bases match TRBD1. With V trimmed by 4 bases and J by 6 bases, 11 bases remained unmatched. The CDR3 is 15 residues long. Per the germline V gene, CDR1 is GTSNPN and CDR2 is SVGIG (reference sequence).

This chain uses TRBV6-5 with TRBJ1-3; TRBD1 is a possible D gene (6 bases). From germline, CDR1 is MNHEY and CDR2 SVGAGI. The CDR3 loop spans 16 amino acids. Deletions cut 4 bases from V and 0 bases from J, with 13 bases between. DNA for the CDR3: TGTGCCAGCAGTTTACAGGGCCCTGGCTCTGGAAACACCATATATTTT. It codes for CASSLQGPGSGNTIYF.

The chain uses TRBV19 and TRBJ1-2, with 8 bases aligning to TRBD1. CDR3 length equals 14 residues. Unmatched junction bases numbered 6, after V lost 3 bases and J lost 6 bases. Germline CDR1 LNHDA, CDR2 SQIVND (reference sequence). The CDR3 DNA reads as TGTGCCAGTAGTATTGTGGGGACAGGTGATGGCTACACCTTC. This encodes CASSIVGTGDGYTF.

The chain has TRBV25-1 and TRBJ1-4, with D hard to call. Per germline, CDR1 MGHDK and CDR2 SYGVNS. CDR3 size: 14 residues. With 1 base removed from V and 0 bases from J, the gap between germline ends came to 3 bases. This chain's CDR3 is CASSESATNEKLFF. CDR3 nucleotides: TGTGCCAGCAGTGAATCAGCAACTAATGAAAAACTGTTTTTT.

This chain links TRBV5-6 with TRBJ2-5; 7 bases map to TRBD2. The ends lost 1 base at V and 5 bases at J; junction bases unmatched: 2. Germline V gene sequence: CDR1 SGHDT, CDR2 YYEEEE. The CDR3 has 13 residues. CDR3 sequence (DNA): TGTGCCAGCAGCTTGATGGGAGGGGAGACCCAGTACTTC. Translation gives CASSLMGGETQYF.

This rearrangement joins TRBV5-1 to TRBJ1-1; tentatively, D is TRBD1 (5 bases). V was shortened by 0 bases and J by 4 bases, with 7 bases between the two germline ends. CDR1 is SGHRS, CDR2 YFSETQ, per germline. This CDR3 contains 13 residues. In DNA, the CDR3 is TGCGCCAGCAGCTTGGTCAGGGCCACTGAAGCTTTCTTT. Translated, it gives CASSLVRATEAFF.

The CDR3 protein is CAWRQGGNYGYTF. The CDR3 DNA sequence: TGTGCCTGGAGACAGGGAGGGAACTATGGCTACACCTTC. V gene TRBV30 combines with J gene TRBJ1-2; TRBD1 is a possible D gene (6 bases). The CDR3 length is 13 residues. The V gene lost 3 bases and the J gene lost 2 bases, with 10 bases spanning the gap. Germline V gene data show CDR1 as GTSNPN and CDR2 as SVGIG (reference sequence).

CDR3 in amino acids: CASSQDSPGLVVYNEQFF. The CDR3 nucleotides read TGCGCCAGCAGCCAAGATAGTCCGGGACTAGTGGTTTACAATGAGCAGTTCTTC. V usage is TRBV4-3 and J usage is TRBJ2-1; TRBD2 aligns across 8 bases. Germline-derived CDR1 and CDR2 are LGHNA and YSLEER. CDR3 size: 18 residues. J was trimmed by 4 bases and V by 0 bases; bases with no gene match: 11.

The gene calls are TRBV30 and TRBJ2-3, with 16 bases matching TRBD2. V lost 3 bases and J lost 3; bases outside the gene matches: 6. Germline CDR1 is GTSNPN and CDR2 is SVGIG (reference sequence). This CDR3 is 17 amino acids long. The CDR3, as DNA: TGTGCCTGGAGCCCGGGACTAGCGGGAGGGCCGACAGATACGCAGTATTTT. It yields the protein CAWSPGLAGGPTDTQYF.

The chain uses TRBV5-1 and TRBJ1-3; TRBD1 agrees at 7 bases. The CDR3 is made up of 16 amino acids. The junction had 7 bases not matched to a gene; V was cut back by 4 bases and J by 0 bases. The germline gives CDR1 SGHRS, CDR2 YFSETQ. The DNA of the CDR3 is TGCGCCAGCAGCCTACAGGGGTCCTACTCTGGAAACACCATATATTTT. It translates to CASSLQGSYSGNTIYF.

The chain employs TRBV6-5 and TRBJ1-2; a weak D match, TRBD1 (6 bases). The CDR3 is 13 residues long. Germline CDR1 is MNHEY and CDR2 is SVGAGI. V lost 6 bases to trimming and J lost 2 bases, with 10 bases between them. CDR3 amino acids: CASSPDRNYGYTF. In DNA, the CDR3 is TGTGCCAGCAGCCCTGACAGGAACTATGGCTACACCTTC.

V gene TRBV30 combines with J gene TRBJ2-5; no clear D gene. The end of the DNA is better explained by TRBJ2-7, so the J call may be wrong. The CDR3 consists of 12 residues. Germline CDR1 GTSNPN, CDR2 SVGIG (reference sequence). CDR3 bases: TGTGCCTGGAGTTTTGTTTCCTACGAGCAGTACTTC. Its protein product is CAWSFVSYEQYF.

As regards this clone: Other DNA sequences of this sample code for an identical CDR3. The chain's CDR3 is CASSFGTSGETQYF. In nucleotides, the CDR3 is TGCGCCAGCAGCTTTGGGACTAGCGGGGAGACCCAGTACTTC. The V call is TRBV5-1, the J call TRBJ2-5; TRBD2 agrees at 12 bases. The V gene's germline CDR1 is SGHRS and CDR2 YFSETQ. V trimming: 2 bases; J trimming: 5 bases; junction bases outside the gene matches: 1. This CDR3 comprises 14 residues.

The chain combines TRBV5-1 with TRBJ2-3, with D unclear. This CDR3 is built from 16 residues. Per germline, CDR1 SGHRS and CDR2 YFSETQ. The V end was cut by 0 bases, the J end by 0 bases, with 11 bases between. The CDR3 protein is CASSLGAGTSTDTQYF. In DNA, the CDR3 is TGCGCCAGCAGCTTGGGTGCCGGTACTAGCACAGATACGCAGTATTTT.

The gene calls are TRBV19 and TRBJ2-7; TRBD1 matches at 7 bases. The CDR3 contains 15 residues. V trimming: 2 bases; J trimming: 0 bases; junction bases outside the gene matches: 4. The germline gives CDR1 LNHDA, CDR2 SQIVND (reference sequence). The DNA for the CDR3 is TGTGCCAGTAGTATAAGGACAGGTGGCTCCTACGAGCAGTACTTC. Protein sequence: CASSIRTGGSYEQYF.

This rearrangement joins TRBV7-9 to TRBJ2-7, with D unclear. The germline V gene has CDR1 SEHNR and CDR2 FQNEAQ (reference sequence). Trimming pared 5 bases from V and 5 bases from J, leaving 10 bases between. The CDR3 contains 12 residues. In nucleotides, the CDR3 is TGTGCCAGCAGCCCAGACTCGAACGAGCAGTACTTC. It is translated as CASSPDSNEQYF.

The V call is TRBV4-1, the J call TRBJ2-3; no reliable D call. The CDR3 is made up of 14 amino acids. From germline, CDR1 is MGHRA and CDR2 YSYEKL. Trimming cost V 2 bases and J 2 bases, with 8 bases left between them. Here the CDR3 DNA reads TGCGCCAGCAGCCAATTCCAGGACACAGATACGCAGTATTTT. Protein: CASSQFQDTDTQYF.

This rearrangement joins TRBV9 to TRBJ2-7; 10 bases are a match to TRBD2. The junction had 10 bases not matched to a gene; V was cut back by 4 bases and J by 6 bases. Germline V lookup: CDR1 SGDLS, CDR2 YYNGEE. This CDR3 contains 15 residues. CDR3 amino acids: CASSLGASGRAEQYF. The CDR3 bases are TGTGCCAGCAGCCTCGGGGCTAGCGGGAGAGCCGAGCAGTACTTC. The variable domain in full, completed from reference TRBV9 and TRBJ2-7, reads DSGVTQTPKHLITATGQRVTLRCSPRSGDLSVYWYQQSLDQGLQFLIQYYNGEERAKGNILERFSAQQFPDLHSELNLSSLELGDSALYFCASSLGASGRAEQYFGPGTRLTVT.

The chain couples TRBV5-8 to TRBJ2-2; 8 nucleotides line up with TRBD2. Germline loops: CDR1 SGHTS, CDR2 YDEGEE. The CDR3 totals 16 residues. V trimming: 4 bases; J trimming: 1 base; junction bases outside the gene matches: 6. Here the CDR3 reads CASSPRLAWNTGELFF. The CDR3 DNA reads TGTGCCAGCAGCCCGAGACTAGCGTGGAACACCGGGGAGCTGTTTTTT.

This chain uses TRBV4-1 with TRBJ2-7; D not certain. CDR3 length: 14 residues. Germline values: CDR1 MGHRA, CDR2 YSYEKL. Trimming shortened V by 4 bases and J by 2 bases, and 12 bases separated the two germline ends. The CDR3 here is CASSPSYRAYEQYF. The DNA for the CDR3 is TGCGCCAGCAGCCCATCGTACAGAGCCTACGAGCAGTACTTC.

The chain employs TRBV14 and TRBJ2-5, with 7 bases lining up with TRBD2. Germline V lookup: CDR1 SGHDN, CDR2 FVKESK. Germline trimming cut 2 bases from V and 2 bases from J; bases unmatched to any gene: 11. This CDR3 has 17 residues. The CDR3 nucleotides read TGTGCCAGCAGCCAACGGGCGGGAGCTGGGGGACAAGAGACCCAGTACTTC. Translation: CASSQRAGAGGQETQYF.